The 20 T cell receptor beta chains in this list originate from one sample, sequenced in a study of blood T cell repertoires in COVID-19. Data came from immunoSEQ multiplex PCR; TCRdb stores just in-frame clones and leaves some out. The data contain 250,000 to 300,000 clones, about 90% of them seen just once; the ten biggest clones take up 1.5% to 2%. Specimen: PBMCs or T cells enriched from blood (not recorded which). The receptors were gathered from a woman aged 55-75 years who had recovered from COVID-19.

The chain carries TRBV7-8 and TRBJ2-5, with D possibly matching TRBD2 (5 bases). V was shortened by 3 bases and J by 7 bases, with 12 bases between the two germline ends. CDR1 is SGHVS and CDR2 is FQNEAQ in the germline V gene. CDR3 length: 13 amino acids. CDR3 DNA: TGTGCCAGCAGCTTGGGAGAGGGATGGACCCAGTACTTC. Its protein is CASSLGEGWTQYF.

This chain joins TRBV7-9 and TRBJ1-5; D call uncertain. The CDR3 length is 14 residues. V lost 1 base to trimming and J lost 1 base, with 5 bases between them. Per the germline V gene, CDR1 is SEHNR and CDR2 is FQNEAQ (reference sequence). For the CDR3, the DNA is TGTGCCAGCAGCTTAGGGCACAGCAATCAGCCCCAGCATTTT. Its protein product is CASSLGHSNQPQHF. The full variable domain, completed using reference TRBV7-9 and TRBJ1-5, is DTGVSQNPRHKITKRGQNVTFRCDPISEHNRLYWYRQTLGQGPEFLTYFQNEAQLEKSRLLSDRFSAERPKGSFSTLEIQRTEQGDSAMYLCASSLGHSNQPQHFGDGTRLSIL.

With regard to this clone: In the same sample, other DNA sequences code for this CDR3. The rearrangement links TRBV3-1 (or the pseudogene TRBV3-2) to TRBJ2-6; D is perhaps TRBD2 (6 bases). The CDR3 extends over 17 amino acids. The V gene lost 0 bases and the J gene lost 0 bases, with 9 bases spanning the gap. Per the germline V gene, CDR1 is LGHDT and CDR2 is YNNKEL (reference sequence). CDR3 amino acids: CASSQDWRGSGANVLTF. CDR3 DNA sequence: TGTGCCAGCAGCCAAGATTGGCGGGGCTCTGGGGCCAACGTCCTGACTTTC.

The chain recombines TRBV30 with TRBJ1-1; D is perhaps TRBD1 (5 bases). Germline assignment: CDR1 GTSNPN and CDR2 SVGIG (reference sequence). Deletions cut 4 bases from V and 5 bases from J, with 11 bases between. The length of the CDR3 is 12 residues. The CDR3 DNA reads TGTGCCTGGACCGGCGGGGGGACTGAAGCTTTCTTT. Protein sequence: CAWTGGGTEAFF. Full variable domain (rest looked up from reference TRBV30 and TRBJ1-1): SQTIHQWPATLVQPVGSPLSLECTVEGTSNPNLYWYRQAAGRGLQLLFYSVGIGQISSEVPQNLSASRPQDRQFILSSKKLLLSDSGFYLCAWTGGGTEAFFGQGTRLTVV.

The chain links TRBV5-1 to TRBJ2-5; 9 bases match TRBD2. With V trimmed by 3 bases and J by 2 bases, 8 bases remained unmatched. Germline lookup yields CDR1 SGHRS and CDR2 YFSETQ. The CDR3 length is 16 residues. CDR3 DNA sequence: TGCGCCAGCAGCTCCCAACCTAGCGGGGCACAAGAGACCCAGTACTTC. Protein sequence: CASSSQPSGAQETQYF. The full variable domain, in which reference TRBV5-1 and TRBJ2-5 provide the parts outside the CDR3, is KAGVTQTPRYLIKTRGQQVTLSCSPISGHRSVSWYQQTPGQGLQFLFEYFSETQRNKGNFPGRFSGRQFSNSRSEMNVSTLELGDSALYLCASSSQPSGAQETQYFGPGTRLLVL.

The chain recombines TRBV5-1 with TRBJ2-7; D gene ambiguous. Germline CDR1 reads SGHRS; CDR2 reads YFSETQ. The CDR3 loop spans 12 amino acids. Deletions cut 4 bases from V and 2 bases from J, with 7 bases between. CDR3 in amino acids: CASSRAPYEQYF. DNA for the CDR3: TGCGCCAGCAGCCGCGCCCCCTACGAGCAGTACTTC.

The chain couples TRBV12-3 or TRBV12-4 to TRBJ1-4, with 8 bases aligning to TRBD1. The CDR3 has 13 amino acids. J gave up 9 bases and V 5 bases, and 5 bases lay outside the gene matches. CDR3 coding DNA: TGTGCCAGCAGTAGCGGGACAGGCAAAAAACTGTTTTTT. Translating it yields CASSSGTGKKLFF.

The chain recombines TRBV30 with TRBJ1-4; the D gene is possibly TRBD1 (5 bases). Germline-derived CDR1 and CDR2 are GTSNPN and SVGIG (reference sequence). Trimming left V 1 base short and J 4 bases short, with 13 bases between. This CDR3 has 15 residues. CDR3 protein: CAWSGAGYINEKLFF. DNA for the CDR3: TGTGCCTGGAGTGGGGCAGGGTATATTAATGAAAAACTGTTTTTT. Full variable domain (missing parts from reference TRBV30 and TRBJ1-4): SQTIHQWPATLVQPVGSPLSLECTVEGTSNPNLYWYRQAAGRGLQLLFYSVGIGQISSEVPQNLSASRPQDRQFILSSKKLLLSDSGFYLCAWSGAGYINEKLFFGSGTQLSVL.

J is TRBJ2-7 and V is TRBV6-5; a weak D match, TRBD2 (5 bases). The CDR3 contains 13 residues. V lost 7 bases to trimming and J lost 6 bases, with 16 bases between them. Germline V gives CDR1 MNHEY, CDR2 SVGAGI. CDR3 residues: CASKDSTGREQYF. CDR3 in DNA: TGTGCCAGCAAGGACTCAACCGGGCGCGAGCAGTACTTC.

V usage is TRBV6-1 and J usage is TRBJ1-2; D is unclear. The CDR3 loop spans 14 amino acids. Germline CDR1 is MNHNS and CDR2 is SASEGT. Trimming left V 0 bases short and J 7 bases short, with 12 bases between. In DNA, the CDR3 is TGTGCCAGCAGTGAAGCTGCGGGAATGGGTGGCTACACCTTC. As protein: CASSEAAGMGGYTF.

The rearrangement uses TRBV24-1 and TRBJ1-5; D is undetermined. V lost 6 bases and J lost 8, with 16 bases in between. The length of the CDR3 is 14 residues. Germline values: CDR1 KGHDR, CDR2 SFDVKD. The chain's CDR3 is CATSSSGPKEPQHF. CDR3 bases: TGTGCCACCAGTTCCTCGGGTCCAAAGGAGCCCCAGCATTTT.

V gene TRBV6-4 combines with J gene TRBJ2-3; possibly TRBD1 for D (5 bases). Trimming cost V 2 bases and J 4 bases, with 10 bases left between them. Germline assignment: CDR1 MRHNA and CDR2 SNTAGT. The CDR3 loop spans 14 amino acids. For the CDR3, the DNA is TGTGCCAGCAGTGACAGGGGAACGTCAGATACGCAGTATTTT. Translation: CASSDRGTSDTQYF.

The chain is built from TRBV7-3 and TRBJ2-3; D not certain. This CDR3 has 13 amino acids. Trimming removed 8 bases from V and 2 bases from J, with 11 bases in between. CDR1 and CDR2 (germline): SGHTA, FQGTGA. CDR3 coding DNA: TGTGCCAGCCGAGTTTCTTCCACAGATACGCAGTATTTT. This sequence encodes CASRVSSTDTQYF.

The V gene is TRBV7-2, the J gene TRBJ1-4; tentatively, D is TRBD1 (5 bases). CDR3 length: 14 amino acids. Between the trimmed V and J ends, which lost 3 bases and 8 bases, there was a span of 13 bases. CDR1 is SGHTA, CDR2 FQGNSA, per germline. CDR3 loop: CASSLRRGNEKLFF. The CDR3 region has the DNA TGTGCCAGCAGCTTGAGGAGGGGTAACGAAAAACTGTTTTTT.

The J gene is TRBJ2-5, the V gene TRBV28; 8 bases map to TRBD1. CDR1 is MDHEN and CDR2 is SYDVKM in the germline V gene. V lost 3 bases and J lost 5; bases outside the gene matches: 14. The length of the CDR3 is 17 residues. The CDR3 DNA reads TGTGCCAGCAGTTTGCATCGGCTCGGGACAGGCCGCGAGACCCAGTACTTC. Translating it yields CASSLHRLGTGRETQYF.

This chain uses TRBV5-8 with TRBJ2-5; 8 bases match TRBD2. CDR3 length: 16 amino acids. Trimming cost V 1 base and J 5 bases; bases outside gene matches: 10. CDR1 and CDR2 (germline): SGHTS, YDEGEE. As DNA, the CDR3 is TGTGCCAGCAGCTTGAATCCGCGGGGGGCTGGGGAGACCCAGTACTTC. This gives the protein CASSLNPRGAGETQYF.

The chain has TRBV6-1 and TRBJ1-2; 8 bases fit TRBD1. The CDR3 spans 16 residues. V shed 2 bases and J 2 bases; nucleotides not matched to a gene: 7. The germline gives CDR1 MNHNS, CDR2 SASEGT. The DNA of the CDR3 is TGTGCCAGCAGTGAATTGAGTCGGACAGGGAACTATGGCTACACCTTC. It encodes CASSELSRTGNYGYTF.

The V and J genes are TRBV2 and TRBJ2-7; 7 bases agree with TRBD1. The CDR3 contains 12 residues. The ends lost 8 bases at V and 4 bases at J; junction bases unmatched: 5. Germline-derived CDR1 and CDR2 are SNHLY and FYNNEI. CDR3 sequence reads: CASSGQVYEQYF. CDR3 nucleotide sequence: TGTGCCAGCTCCGGACAGGTTTACGAGCAGTACTTC.

The V call is TRBV12-3 or TRBV12-4, the J call TRBJ1-1; D is ambiguous. This CDR3 spans 13 amino acids. V lost 5 bases and J lost 1, with 8 bases in between. As DNA, the CDR3 is TGTGCCAGCAGTCCAATCAGGAACACTGAAGCTTTCTTT. As protein: CASSPIRNTEAFF.

The chain combines TRBV11-3 with TRBJ1-1; the match to TRBD1 covers 7 bases. This CDR3 contains 14 residues. Germline CDR1 reads SGHNT; CDR2 reads YENEEA. The V segment lost 3 bases and the J segment 6 bases; nucleotides outside the gene matches: 7. For the CDR3, the DNA is TGTGCCAGCAGCTTGGAGGCAGGGGGTCCTGAAGCTTTCTTT. Translated, it gives CASSLEAGGPEAFF.